This passage covers 7 T cell receptor beta chains from one sample sequenced in a study of cytomegalovirus exposure and HLA in healthy donors. PCR was performed using 60 Vbeta and 13 Jbeta primers. Generated by immunoSEQ multiplex PCR, the TCRdb table keeps only in-frame clones and is missing some. This table has about 100,000 clones, more than 65% appearing once. Sequencing used PBMCs. The receptors originated from a woman between 18 and 29 years old in good health and CMV-seronegative.

This chain links TRBV14 with TRBJ2-5; possible D gene TRBD1, 5 bases. CDR3 length: 18 residues. Germline loops: CDR1 SGHDN, CDR2 FVKESK. V lost 1 base and J 5 bases, leaving 23 bases between the germline ends. The CDR3 sequence is CASSQADSVLPLLETQYF. The CDR3 DNA reads as TGTGCCAGCAGCCAAGCCGACAGCGTTCTGCCCTTGTTGGAGACCCAGTACTTC.

The chain couples TRBV2 to TRBJ2-5; 12 bases match TRBD2. The CDR3 loop spans 13 amino acids. The V gene's germline CDR1 is SNHLY and CDR2 FYNNEI. V shed 8 bases, J shed 4 bases, and the junction held 2 bases outside the gene matches. In DNA, the CDR3 is TGTGCCAGCCTAGCGGGGGGGATAGAGACCCAGTACTTC. Residues: CASLAGGIETQYF.

This chain uses TRBV13 with TRBJ2-7, with 9 bases fitting TRBD1. J was trimmed by 0 bases and V by 4 bases; bases with no gene match: 10. Germline V gene sequence: CDR1 PRHDT, CDR2 FYEKMQ (reference sequence). The CDR3 consists of 17 residues. CDR3 in amino acids: CASSSSPDRGFSYEQYF. The CDR3 DNA reads TGTGCCAGCAGCTCATCTCCAGACAGGGGGTTCTCCTACGAGCAGTACTTC.

J is TRBJ1-3 and V is TRBV5-8; D not resolved. V was trimmed by 5 bases and J by 0 bases, leaving 12 bases between them. The CDR3 runs 15 residues. Germline V lookup: CDR1 SGHTS, CDR2 YDEGEE. This chain's CDR3 is CASSHWQVSGNTIYF. CDR3 DNA: TGTGCCAGCAGTCACTGGCAGGTCTCTGGAAACACCATATATTTT.

V and J are TRBV7-9 and TRBJ2-3; TRBD2 aligns across 9 bases. Germline CDR1 and CDR2: SEHNR and FQNEAQ (reference sequence). The CDR3 is made up of 16 amino acids. Losses at the gene ends were 5 bases for V and 0 bases for J; bases not matched to a gene: 6. The CDR3 loop reads CASSRGLAPSTDTQYF. In nucleotides, the CDR3 is TGTGCCAGCAGCCGTGGACTAGCGCCTAGCACAGATACGCAGTATTTT.

This chain joins TRBV14 and TRBJ2-7; 8 nucleotides agree with TRBD1. The CDR3 runs to 15 residues. Per the germline V gene, CDR1 is SGHDN and CDR2 is FVKESK. With 4 bases clipped from V and 5 bases from J, the junction kept 10 bases outside the gene matches. The CDR3 here is CASSPGRTGFDEQYF. The CDR3 DNA sequence: TGTGCCAGCAGCCCAGGTAGGACAGGGTTCGACGAGCAGTACTTC.

This chain links TRBV4-2 with TRBJ2-7; D is perhaps TRBD2 (7 bases). The CDR3 consists of 21 residues. Per germline, CDR1 LGHNA and CDR2 YNFKEQ. Between the trimmed V and J ends, which lost 1 base and 3 bases, there was a span of 31 bases. CDR3 amino acids: CASSQAPWGDMGMGGNYEQYF. The CDR3, as DNA: TGTGCCAGCAGCCAAGCCCCGTGGGGGGACATGGGAATGGGGGGGAACTACGAGCAGTACTTC.